Listed below are T cell receptor beta chains from one sample, sequenced in a study of beta chain features in type 1 diabetes. Sequencing was performed with immunoSEQ multiplex PCR; in TCRdb, only in-frame clones are kept and a portion is missing. There are about 340,000 clones in the sample; around 7.6% occur only once, and around 0.45% lies in the top ten. What was sequenced was central memory CD4+ T cells from blood. These receptors were obtained from a woman aged 18-29 years in good health. The CDR3 runs from the conserved cysteine through the conserved F or W. D genes are given only for firm matches. Not all rows give a size; the values are once, few, many and, for expanded clones, a class.

d_gene,j_gene,v_gene,abundance,CDR3aa,CDR3nt
-,TRBJ1-2,TRBV7-2,many,CASSQYLNYGYTF,TGTGCCAGCAGCCAGTACCTTAACTATGGCTACACCTTC
TRBD2,TRBJ2-3,TRBV7-8,few,CASSLLAGGSTDTQYF,TGTGCCAGCAGCTTGCTAGCGGGAGGCTCCACAGATACGCAGTATTTT
TRBD2,TRBJ2-7,TRBV7-2,-,CASSFSSGNEQYF,TGTGCCAGCAGCTTCAGTAGCGGGAATGAGCAGTACTTC
-,TRBJ1-1,TRBV15,few,CATSTGSTLDTEAFF,TGTGCCACCAGCACGGGGAGTACTCTCGACACTGAAGCTTTCTTT
-,TRBJ1-2,TRBV2,few,CASKRQDYGYTF,TGTGCCAGCAAGCGACAGGACTATGGCTACACCTTC
TRBD2,TRBJ2-1,TRBV7-3,-,CASSLTASGSEINEQFF,TGTGCCAGCAGCTTAACGGCTAGCGGGAGTGAGATTAATGAGCAGTTCTTC
-,TRBJ2-1,TRBV11-1,-,CASSLGGSSYNEQFF,TGTGCCAGCAGCTTAGGGGGGAGCTCCTACAATGAGCAGTTCTTC
-,TRBJ2-3,TRBV28,few,CASRQTPTDTQYF,TGTGCCAGCAGACAGACCCCCACAGATACGCAGTATTTT
-,TRBJ2-5,TRBV21-1,-,CASSRDQETQYF,TGTGCCAGCAGCAGAGACCAAGAGACCCAGTACTTC
-,TRBJ1-5,TRBV6-5,-,CASSLGGGGQPQHF,TGTGCCAGCAGTCTGGGTGGGGGGGGGCAGCCCCAGCATTTT
TRBD2,TRBJ2-4,TRBV19,-,CASSGRNIQYF,TGTGCCAGTAGCGGGAGGAACATTCAGTACTTC
-,TRBJ2-7,TRBV9,few,CASSVGQTSSYEQYF,TGTGCCAGCAGCGTAGGTCAGACAAGCTCCTACGAGCAGTACTTC
TRBD2,TRBJ2-5,TRBV6-6,-,CASSQLAGETQYF,TGTGCCAGCAGCCAACTAGCGGGAGAGACCCAGTACTTC
-,TRBJ2-7,TRBV5-1,-,CASSAGQMDYEQYF,TGCGCCAGCAGCGCGGGACAGATGGACTACGAGCAGTACTTC
TRBD2,TRBJ2-3,TRBV7-3,few,CASSLAGVSTDTQYF,TGTGCCAGCAGCTTAGCGGGAGTAAGCACAGATACGCAGTATTTT
-,TRBJ2-2,TRBV7-2,-,CASSPGLLNTGELFF,TGTGCCAGCAGCCCCGGACTATTAAACACCGGGGAGCTGTTTTTT
TRBD1,TRBJ1-1,TRBV7-9,few,CASSPTGEYTEAFF,TGTGCCAGCAGCCCTACAGGGGAATACACTGAAGCTTTCTTT
-,TRBJ2-7,TRBV28,-,CASSLSSGDEQYF,TGTGCCAGCAGCCTAAGCTCAGGGGACGAGCAGTACTTC
-,TRBJ2-1,TRBV7-3,few,CASSLMGNGNEQFF,TGTGCCAGCAGCCTAATGGGCAACGGCAATGAGCAGTTCTTC
TRBD1,TRBJ2-5,TRBV5-4,few,CASSLGGTGEFGTQYF,TGTGCCAGCAGCTTGGGCGGGACAGGGGAATTCGGGACCCAGTACTTC
-,TRBJ2-1,TRBV30,few,CAWQGNWFF,TGTGCCTGGCAGGGGAACTGGTTCTTC
-,TRBJ1-2,TRBV10-3,-,CAISDAGGYGYTF,TGTGCCATCAGTGACGCGGGGGGCTATGGCTACACCTTC
-,TRBJ2-2,TRBV19,few,CASQRLSGGGGELFF,TGTGCCAGTCAAAGACTTTCAGGAGGGGGCGGGGAGCTGTTTTTT